The clone carrying this T cell receptor beta chain was recorded a few times. This entry comes from a study of blood T cell repertoires in COVID-19. As for the study in general: There were acute and convalescent COVID-19 samples, and they came from the United States, Italy and Spain.

Resolution of symptoms, clearance, or two negative PCRs was present in recovered Cohort 3 donors. Germline assignment: CDR1 SGHDT and CDR2 YYEEEE. Trimming cost V 4 bases and J 3 bases; bases outside gene matches: 9. CDR3 length equals 15 residues. The repertoire was sequenced with immunoSEQ multiplex PCR; TCRdb's copy has only in-frame clones and lacks some. The sample consists of around 310,000 clones, 88% of them appearing once. The genes are TRBV5-6 and TRBJ1-2; 7 bases align to TRBD1. The TCR originated in a man aged 25 to 45 who had recovered from COVID-19. Input material: PBMCs or T cells enriched from blood (not recorded which). The CDR3 DNA reads TGTGCCAGCAGCACCCGACAGGGCGTTTACTATGGCTACACCTTC. Protein product: CASSTRQGVYYGYTF.